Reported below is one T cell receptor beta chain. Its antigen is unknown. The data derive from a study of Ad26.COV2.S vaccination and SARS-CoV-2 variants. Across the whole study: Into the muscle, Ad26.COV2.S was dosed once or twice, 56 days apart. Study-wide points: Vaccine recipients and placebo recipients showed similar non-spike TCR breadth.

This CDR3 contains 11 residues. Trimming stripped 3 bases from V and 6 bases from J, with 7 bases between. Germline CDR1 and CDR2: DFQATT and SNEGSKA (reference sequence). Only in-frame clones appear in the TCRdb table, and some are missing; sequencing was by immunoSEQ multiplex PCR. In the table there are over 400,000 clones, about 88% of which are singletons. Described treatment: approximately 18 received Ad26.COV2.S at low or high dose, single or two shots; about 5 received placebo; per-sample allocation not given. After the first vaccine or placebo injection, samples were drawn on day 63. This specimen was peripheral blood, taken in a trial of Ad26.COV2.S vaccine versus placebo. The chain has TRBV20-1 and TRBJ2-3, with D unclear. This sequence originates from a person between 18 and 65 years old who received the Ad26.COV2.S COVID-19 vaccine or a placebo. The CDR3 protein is CSASLSDTQYF. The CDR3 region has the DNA TGCAGTGCTAGCCTGTCTGATACGCAGTATTTT.